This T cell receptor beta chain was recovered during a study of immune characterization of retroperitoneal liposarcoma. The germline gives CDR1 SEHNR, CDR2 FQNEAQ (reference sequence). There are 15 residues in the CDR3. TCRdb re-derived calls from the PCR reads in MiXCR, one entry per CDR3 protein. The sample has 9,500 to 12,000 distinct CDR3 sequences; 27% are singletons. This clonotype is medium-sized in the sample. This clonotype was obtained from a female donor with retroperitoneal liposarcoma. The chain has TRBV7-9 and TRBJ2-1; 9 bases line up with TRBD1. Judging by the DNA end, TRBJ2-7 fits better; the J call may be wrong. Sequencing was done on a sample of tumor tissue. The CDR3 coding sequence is TGTGCCAGCAGCTTAGCATCCGACAGGGGGGACGAGCAGTACTTC. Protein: CASSLASDRGDEQYF.